This TCR beta chain appears in the sequencing data of a study of blood T cell repertoires in COVID-19 (dated by TCRdb to between 2020 and 2021). For the study in its entirety: Collaborator samples came from the United States, Italy and Spain and covered acute and convalescent phases of COVID-19. The material from the prospective study consisted of cDNA or gDNA derived from T cells, B-cell-depleted T cells, or PBMCs. The dataset comprised deeply sampled blood TCRbeta repertoires from subjects exposed to, actively infected with, or recovered from COVID-19. The repertoires were released in a freely available public database intended as a resource for research on the immune response to SARS-CoV-2. Samples came from the ongoing ImmuneRACE study (first 160 participants) plus 1,254 subjects from 6 global collaborators. The sample metadata nearly always contained a de-identified subject ID, COVID-19 status, age in years and sex. HLA class I and class II types, where available, came from metadata supplied by the sample provider rather than from assay-based typing.

This clone was seen only a few times. This clone's antigen is unknown. No per-base quality is available; no much larger clone lies one base away. The investigation overall reported the following: Clinical and demographic metadata were provided uncurated, with the amount varying by source and participant.

The immunoSEQ Assay, a bias-controlled multiplex PCR, was used to amplify TCRbeta CDR3 regions from genomic DNA. For the original study's pipeline: The number of nucleated cells in each sample was estimated from the amplification of reference gene primers within the assay. To quantify the absolute abundance of each unique TCRbeta CDR3 rearrangement, sequence reads were collapsed and filtered. For each sample, productive Simpson clonality was calculated as the square root of Simpson's diversity index across productive rearrangements. This immuneACCESS table, as held by TCRdb, lists in-frame sequences with V and J called but not all clones. Of the missing ones, under half trace to an unresolved V gene in checked studies; the others have no known cause. The V and J calls and clone size are taken from that table; D and trimming were inferred from the DNA. Here the sample has about 500,000 clones; 75% to 90% occur a single time. The ten largest clonotypes hold 0.7% of the sample.

CDR1 SEHNR and CDR2 FQNEAQ were looked up in the germline V gene (reference sequence). The germline V end is reduced by 8 bases and the J end by 6 bases; junction bases left unmatched: 9. Reading from cysteine to phenylalanine, the CDR3 counts 15 amino acids. The entry retains the CDR3 DNA only, 45 bases that are in frame from base 1. Participants in the prospective study were aged roughly 18 to 95 years, lived in more than 20 United States geographic areas, and enrolled through a virtual design. In the prospective study, participants were assigned to cohorts based on the clinical history participants reported in a screening survey and a study questionnaire. For ImmuneRACE Cohort 3, a participant was defined as recovered based on two consecutive negative NP/OP PCR tests, clearance by a healthcare professional, or resolution of symptoms. Mobile phlebotomists in the prospective study collected whole blood, serum and a nasopharyngeal or oropharyngeal swab from every participant. Prospective study participants could optionally give additional blood draws and questionnaires over an approximately two-month period. Before DNA extraction, prospective study blood samples were shipped either frozen or at room temperature.

The rearrangement combines TRBV7-9 with TRBJ2-1; TRBD1 aligns with 11 central bases. The TCR comes from a woman aged 18-29 years who had recovered from COVID-19. Sequencing was performed on PBMCs or T cells enriched from blood (not recorded which). The CDR3 corresponds to CASRQKGQGGNEQFF. Here is the DNA: TGTGCCAGCCGCCAAAAGGGACAGGGGGGCAATGAGCAGTTCTTC.